This T cell receptor beta chain derives from a study of CD8+ T cells in alopecia areata (dated by TCRdb to the late 2010s). The study in broad terms: The treated patients took part in an open-label pilot trial in which moderate-to-severe alopecia areata was treated with oral tofacitinib at 5 to 10 mg twice daily. Patients received tofacitinib for 6 to 18 months and were then followed off drug for 6 months to check for delayed response and recurrence. The SALT score, which quantifies the percentage of affected scalp surface area, was used to measure disease severity in treated patients. To study T cell clonal expansion in alopecia areata, the researchers applied high-throughput TCRbeta sequencing to both the C3H/HeJ mouse model and human patients. Human TCRbeta sequencing covered scalp tissue and sorted CD4+ and CD8+ peripheral blood T cells from patchy and totalis/universalis alopecia areata patients and healthy controls. Biopsies were taken from tofacitinib-treated patients at baseline and at 4 and 24 weeks of treatment, and a later scalp biopsy was taken in several of the tofacitinib-treated patients. Scalp clonality was compared across normal scalp (n=4), patchy alopecia areata scalp (n=8), and alopecia totalis/universalis scalp (n=8). RNA was obtained with the PAXgene miRNA kit for fixed scalp, the miRNeasy kit for PBMCs, and the RNeasy kit for mouse skin. Amplification of TCRbeta CDR3 regions was done by immunoSEQ multiplex PCR using 35 Vbeta forward primers and 13 Jbeta reverse primers. Study-wide findings and limitations: Tofacitinib significantly lowered scalp clonality and the number of expanded CD8+ clones among the top 100 scalp clones. Compared with normal scalp, lesional scalp, particularly in alopecia totalis/universalis, had higher clonality and more expanded CD8+ clones, which suggests antigenic drive. Shared TCR sequences between patients were less evident than in mice, which may be partly attributable to HLA diversity in the patient population. Many expanded lesional clones persisted in scalp and blood during tofacitinib treatment, which may partly explain relapse after stopping treatment. Because the treated cohort was small and had just a single nonresponder, larger studies are needed to establish links between baseline CD8+ expansion and response. Resident alphabeta T cells in normal human skin are also sequenced, complicating scalp TCR repertoire analysis, unlike mouse skin dominated by gammadelta T cells.

This clone was observed a few times. The target of this receptor is not known. Base qualities are not provided; no much larger clone lies one nucleotide away. The treatment or condition label, read with the paper, signifies: oral pan-JAK inhibitor, 5-10 mg twice daily. Lesional scalp punch biopsies and peripheral blood were collected from alopecia areata patients. PBMCs were separated by density centrifugation and stained for CD3, CD4 and CD8, after which CD4+ and CD8+ T cells were sorted on a FACSAria. The CDR3 runs 12 amino acids, cysteine and phenylalanine included. The kept DNA is CDR3 alone, 36 bases in frame from the first base. Relative to germline, V is 0 bases shorter and J is 6 bases shorter, with 5 bases between their ends. The method was the immunoSEQ multiplex PCR assay. RNA was extracted from all samples and reverse transcribed into cDNA, which served as template for TCR sequencing. First-strand cDNA was synthesized with SuperScript III using a 2:1 mix of oligo-dT and random hexamers. A synthetic immune receptor repertoire was used to gauge amplification bias, and whatever bias remained was removed computationally. On the authors' methods: Raw reads were preprocessed to remove errors, and CDR3 was defined according to IMGT conventions as the region from the conserved cysteine to phenylalanine. Clonality was computed as 1 minus the Shannon entropy, with the entropy normalized by log2 of the number of productive unique TCRs. Whether scalp clones were CD4 or CD8 was inferred by matching scalp TCRbeta sequences against CD4 and CD8 repertoires sorted from blood. The source is immuneACCESS, and TCRdb retained only in-frame sequences with V and J called. Part of the clones is not carried over; for the studies checked, unresolved V genes explain less than half of this, and the remainder is unexplained. Clone size and V and J calls were adopted from that table, with D and trimming inferred from the DNA. The sample contains about 190,000 clones, around three fifths of them found a single time. The ten largest clones represent about 1.3% of the sample.

This clonotype was sampled from a human donor with alopecia areata. Sample: CD4+ T cells sorted from blood, taken between weeks 49 and 50, from a patient treated with tofacitinib. The sequence joins TRBV23-1 to TRBJ1-2; the D gene remains uncertain. Being an ORF, TRBV23-1 has a function that is uncertain. The sequence in DNA is TGCGCCAGCAGTCAATCCTACGATGGCTACACCTTC. This sequence encodes CASSQSYDGYTF.